Included here is one TCR beta chain sequence, with context. Its matching antigen is unknown. Other DNA variants within this sample encode the same CDR3. Replicate PCRs for sorted subsets used about 200 ng DNA; this equaled 30,000 to 35,000 T cell genomes. The method was immunoSEQ multiplex PCR; TCRdb's version includes in-frame clones alone and lacks a portion of them. The sample has fewer than 1.6 million clones, roughly 98.5% seen once. This sample stems from a study of shared clonotypes between healthy human individuals. General observations from the study: Limited genetic and exposure-history diversity came from having few donors.

V trimming: 6 bases; J trimming: 4 bases; junction bases outside the gene matches: 6. Germline-derived CDR1 and CDR2 are KGHSH and LQKENI. The CDR3 contains 14 residues. The specimen sequenced was naive CD4+ T cells sorted from blood. Regarding subset: CD45RA+ positively selected. The TCR sequence derives from a young man in good health. V is TRBV18 and J is TRBJ2-1; 7 nucleotides agree with TRBD2. The chain's CDR3 is CASSPSGGYNEQFF. Here the CDR3 DNA reads TGTGCCAGCTCCCCCTCGGGGGGTTACAATGAGCAGTTCTTC.